This TCR beta chain was recorded in a study of blood T cell repertoires in COVID-19. Whole-study context: The study drew acute and convalescent COVID-19 samples from the United States, Italy and Spain.

This CDR3 is 15 amino acids long. Germline V lookup: CDR1 SGHVS, CDR2 FQNEAQ. The ends lost 5 bases at V and 1 base at J; junction bases unmatched: 4. In the original processing: Reference gene primers were amplified, and this amplification served to estimate nucleated cell counts. The data were produced by immunoSEQ multiplex PCR, yet TCRdb's version contains in-frame clones alone and is incomplete. V, J and clone size are taken as reported in that table, and D and trimming were inferred from the DNA itself. The sample consists of 120,000 or so clones, about 86% of them appearing once. Source material: peripheral blood. This clonotype was sampled from a woman aged 45 to 65 with acute or convalescent COVID-19. This chain joins TRBV7-8 and TRBJ2-2; 7 bases agree with TRBD1. CDR3 nucleotides: TGTGCCAGCAGCATAACAGGGGAGAACACCGGGGAGCTGTTTTTT. This gives the protein CASSITGENTGELFF.